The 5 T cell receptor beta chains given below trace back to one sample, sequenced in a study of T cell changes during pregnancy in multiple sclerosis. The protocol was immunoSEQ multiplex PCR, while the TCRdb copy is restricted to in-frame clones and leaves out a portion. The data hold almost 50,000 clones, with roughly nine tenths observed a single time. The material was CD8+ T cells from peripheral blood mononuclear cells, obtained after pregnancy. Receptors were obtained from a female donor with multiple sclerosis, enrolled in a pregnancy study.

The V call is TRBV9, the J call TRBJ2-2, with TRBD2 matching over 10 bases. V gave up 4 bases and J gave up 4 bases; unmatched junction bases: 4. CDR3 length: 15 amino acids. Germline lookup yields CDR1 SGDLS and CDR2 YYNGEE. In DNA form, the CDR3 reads TGTGCCAGCAGCTCTAGCGGGGGCCTCACCGGGGAGCTGTTTTTT. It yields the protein CASSSSGGLTGELFF.

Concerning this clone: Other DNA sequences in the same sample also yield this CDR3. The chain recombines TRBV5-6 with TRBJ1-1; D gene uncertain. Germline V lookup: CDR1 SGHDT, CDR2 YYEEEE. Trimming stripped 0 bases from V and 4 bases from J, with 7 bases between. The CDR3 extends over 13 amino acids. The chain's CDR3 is CASSLGSGTEAFF. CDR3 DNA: TGTGCCAGCAGCTTGGGGTCAGGCACTGAAGCTTTCTTT.

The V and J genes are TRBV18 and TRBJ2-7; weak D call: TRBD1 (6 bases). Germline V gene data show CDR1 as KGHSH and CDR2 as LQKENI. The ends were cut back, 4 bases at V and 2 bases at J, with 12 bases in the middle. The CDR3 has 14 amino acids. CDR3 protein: CASSQETGTYEQYF. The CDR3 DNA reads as TGTGCCAGCTCACAGGAAACAGGGACCTACGAGCAGTACTTC.

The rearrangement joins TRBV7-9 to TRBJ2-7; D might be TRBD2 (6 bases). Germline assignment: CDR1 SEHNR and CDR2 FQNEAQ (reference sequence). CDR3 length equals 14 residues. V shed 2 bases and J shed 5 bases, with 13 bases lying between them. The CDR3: CASSLNRRLDEQYF. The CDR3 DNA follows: TGTGCCAGCAGCTTAAATCGTCGACTAGACGAGCAGTACTTC.

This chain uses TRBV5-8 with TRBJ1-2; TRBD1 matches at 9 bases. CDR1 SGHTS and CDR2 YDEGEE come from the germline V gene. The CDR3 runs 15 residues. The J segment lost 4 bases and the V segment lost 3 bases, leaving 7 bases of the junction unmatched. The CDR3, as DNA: TGTGCCAGCAGCTGGGGGACAGGGAATGGCTATGGCTACACCTTC. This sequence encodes CASSWGTGNGYGYTF.